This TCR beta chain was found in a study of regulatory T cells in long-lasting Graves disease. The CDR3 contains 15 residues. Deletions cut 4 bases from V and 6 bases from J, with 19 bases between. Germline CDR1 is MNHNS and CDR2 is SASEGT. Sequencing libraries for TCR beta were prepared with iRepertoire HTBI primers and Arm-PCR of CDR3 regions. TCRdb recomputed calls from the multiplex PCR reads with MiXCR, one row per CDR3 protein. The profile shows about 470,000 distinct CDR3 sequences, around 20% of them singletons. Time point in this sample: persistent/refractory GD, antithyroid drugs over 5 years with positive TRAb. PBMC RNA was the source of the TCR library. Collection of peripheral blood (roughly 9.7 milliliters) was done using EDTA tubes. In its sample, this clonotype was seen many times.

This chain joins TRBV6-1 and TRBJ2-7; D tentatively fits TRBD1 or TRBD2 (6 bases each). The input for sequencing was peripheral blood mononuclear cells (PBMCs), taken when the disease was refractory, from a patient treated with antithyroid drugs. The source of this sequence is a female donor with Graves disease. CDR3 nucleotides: TGTGCCAGCAGTGCATCCGGGGGCGGCCTCGGCGAGCAGTACTTC. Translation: CASSASGGGLGEQYF.